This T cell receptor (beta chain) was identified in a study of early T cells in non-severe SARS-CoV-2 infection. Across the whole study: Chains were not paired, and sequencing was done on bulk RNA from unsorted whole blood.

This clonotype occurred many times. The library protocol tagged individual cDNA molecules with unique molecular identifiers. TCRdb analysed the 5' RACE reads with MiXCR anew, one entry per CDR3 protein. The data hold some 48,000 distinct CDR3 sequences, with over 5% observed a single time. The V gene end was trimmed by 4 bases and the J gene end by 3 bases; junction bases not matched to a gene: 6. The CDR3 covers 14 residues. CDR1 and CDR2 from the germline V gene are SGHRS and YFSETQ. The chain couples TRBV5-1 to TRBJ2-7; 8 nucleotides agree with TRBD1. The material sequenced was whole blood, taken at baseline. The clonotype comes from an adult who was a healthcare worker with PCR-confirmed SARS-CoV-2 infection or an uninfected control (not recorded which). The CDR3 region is CASSPRQGNYEQYF. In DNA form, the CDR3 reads TGCGCCAGCAGCCCCCGACAGGGGAACTACGAGCAGTACTTC.